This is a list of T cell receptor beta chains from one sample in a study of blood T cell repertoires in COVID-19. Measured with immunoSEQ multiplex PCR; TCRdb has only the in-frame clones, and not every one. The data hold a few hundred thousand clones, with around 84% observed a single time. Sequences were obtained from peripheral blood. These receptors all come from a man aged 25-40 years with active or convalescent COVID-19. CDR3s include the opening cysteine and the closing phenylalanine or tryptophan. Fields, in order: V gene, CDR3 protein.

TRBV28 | CASSSQGAPRHGTQYF
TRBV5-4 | CASRPGDNTGANVLTF
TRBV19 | CAAGVNQPQHF
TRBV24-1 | CATSKGTGVYDTQYF
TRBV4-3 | CASSQEGPIGGFEQFF
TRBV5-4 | CASSPGQGVYEQYF
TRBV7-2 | CASSLGQGAYTQYF
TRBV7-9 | CASSLIRTGPNIIRSPLHF
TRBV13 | CASSMIGQGYEQYF
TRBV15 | CATSGGGYGNTIYF
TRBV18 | CASSPRTGGFSGANVLTF
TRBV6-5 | CASSLDRGRGEKLFF
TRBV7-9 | CASSLGPSPLHF
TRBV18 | CASSLYRVTSGDTEAFF
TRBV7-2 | CASSLKLAGGSQETQYF
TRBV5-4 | CASSVVGRGYEQYF
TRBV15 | CATSRVNRGLQPQYF
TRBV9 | CASSVLPDYGPLHF
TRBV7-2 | CASSPSGTGGRYNSPLHF
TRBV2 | CASRPGQGIGNQPQHF
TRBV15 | CATSRVRDNRGQPQHF
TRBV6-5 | CASRPDRSSGGYTF
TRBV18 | CASSPDSGITEAFF
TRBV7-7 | CASSPHPRDSLGPLHF